The 16 T cell receptor beta chains below were found in one sample sequenced in a study of spatial heterogeneity in lung cancer. The time point denotes: sample taken at primary tumor resection. Researchers sequenced whole RNA taken from tumor, nontumor lung or frozen PBMC without sorting. TCRdb independently ran MiXCR on the 5' RACE reads; one entry per CDR3 protein. The profile shows about 11,000 distinct CDR3 sequences, around 4% of them singletons. The sequencing here drew on normal lung tissue next to the tumor, taken at surgery. Source of these receptors: a male donor with early-stage non-small cell lung cancer.

Judged by abundance, this clonotype is medium-sized. This beta chain is an unintended read in a library built for alpha chains; its size means little. The chain is built from TRBV4-2 and TRBJ1-1, with 7 bases matching TRBD1. Germline assignment: CDR1 LGHNA and CDR2 YNFKEQ. V lost 10 bases to trimming and J lost 4 bases; unmatched junction nucleotides: 12. The CDR3 length is 14 residues. The CDR3 DNA reads as TGTGCCACACAACCAGGACCAGGGGGCACTGAAGCTTTCTTT. It translates to CATQPGPGGTEAFF.

For this clonotype: This beta chain is an unintended read in a library built for alpha chains; its size means little. This chain joins TRBV20-1 and TRBJ2-7; 9 bases fit TRBD2. V trimming: 3 bases; J trimming: 1 base; junction bases outside the gene matches: 10. Germline CDR1 is DFQATT and CDR2 is SNEGSKA (reference sequence). The CDR3 covers 16 residues. The CDR3 sequence: CSARFSGRGGSYEQYF. Here the CDR3 DNA reads TGCAGTGCTAGGTTCTCCGGGCGGGGGGGATCCTACGAGCAGTACTTC.

This clonotype was detected many times. This beta chain appears as a stray read in a library generated for alpha chains; its size is not informative. The chain has TRBV20-1 and TRBJ2-1; 8 bases are shared with TRBD1. The CDR3 totals 16 residues. The V segment lost 3 bases and the J segment 0 bases; nucleotides outside the gene matches: 7. Looked up from germline, CDR1 is DFQATT and CDR2 is SNEGSKA (reference sequence). The DNA for the CDR3 is TGCAGTGCTAGGGCGGACAGGGCGGGCTCCTACAATGAGCAGTTCTTC. This translates into CSARADRAGSYNEQFF.

This clonotype was observed at least ten times. The size of this beta chain means little, since it is a stray read in a library made for alpha chains. CDR3 residues: CASSEGLRVETQYF. CDR3 in DNA: TGTGCCAGCAGCGAAGGGTTAAGGGTAGAGACCCAGTACTTC. V is TRBV9 and J is TRBJ2-5; no clear D. The V end lost 3 bases, the J end lost 4 bases, and 13 bases lay between the germline ends. CDR3 length: 14 amino acids. The germline V gene has CDR1 SGDLS and CDR2 YYNGEE.

This clonotype has at least ten counts. Because the library targeted alpha chains, this beta chain is an off-target read whose size means little. This chain connects TRBV20-1 to TRBJ2-7, with unresolved D. This CDR3 spans 15 amino acids. Trimming took 5 bases from V and 0 from J, leaving 17 bases between them. The V gene's germline CDR1 is DFQATT and CDR2 SNEGSKA (reference sequence). DNA of the CDR3: TGCAGTGCTTCTGACGTTCGGAAAAGCTCCTACGAGCAGTACTTC. As protein: CSASDVRKSSYEQYF.

This clonotype was counted ten times or more. Because the library targeted alpha chains, this beta chain is an off-target read whose size means little. The chain is built from TRBV6-6 and TRBJ2-5; TRBD2 agrees at 9 bases. V gave up 2 bases and J gave up 5 bases; unmatched junction bases: 12. The length of the CDR3 is 17 residues. Germline V lookup: CDR1 MNHNY, CDR2 SVGAGI (reference sequence). The CDR3 spells CASSYGSSGSLRETQYF. Written as DNA, the CDR3 is TGTGCCAGCAGTTACGGCAGTAGCGGGAGCCTGAGGGAGACCCAGTACTTC.

By share of the sample, this clonotype is medium-sized. This beta chain represents an off-target read in a library built for alpha chains; its size is of limited meaning. The chain links TRBV19 to TRBJ1-5, with a tentative D call TRBD1 (5 bases). V lost 5 bases to trimming and J lost 3 bases, with 11 bases between them. This CDR3 has 14 residues. The germline V gene encodes CDR1 LNHDA and CDR2 SQIVND (reference sequence). The CDR3 reads CASSWGGPNQPQHF. CDR3 bases: TGTGCCAGTAGTTGGGGGGGACCCAATCAGCCCCAGCATTTT.

By its share, this clonotype is medium-sized (0.01 to 0.1%). A library prepared for alpha chains yielded this beta chain as an off-target read; its size is of little meaning. The CDR3 DNA follows: TGCGCCAGCAGCCAAAAAGAGGGAGGGACCAGTAATTCACCCCTCCACTTT. Amino acids: CASSQKEGGTSNSPLHF. This chain joins TRBV4-1 and TRBJ1-6, with D tentatively TRBD1 (5 bases). V was pared by 2 bases and J by 6 bases, with 17 bases between. The CDR3 has 17 amino acids. CDR1 and CDR2 (germline): MGHRA, YSYEKL.

This clonotype was found many times. This beta chain appears as a stray read in a library generated for alpha chains; its size is not informative. CDR3 in amino acids: CASSLGNEQFF. The CDR3 DNA is TGTGCCAGCAGCTTAGGAAATGAGCAGTTCTTC. The rearrangement uses TRBV7-2 and TRBJ2-1, with unresolved D. Germline V CDR1 and CDR2: SGHTA, FQGNSA. The CDR3 totals 11 residues. V was cut by 1 base and J by 7 bases, with 2 bases left in between. Full variable domain (outside the CDR3, taken from reference TRBV7-2 and TRBJ2-1): GAGVSQSPSNKVTEKGKDVELRCDPISGHTALYWYRQSLGQGLEFLIYFQGNSAPDKSGLPSDRFSAERTGGSVSTLTIQRTQQEDSAVYLCASSLGNEQFFGPGTRLTVL.

In its sample, this clonotype is medium-sized (0.01 to 0.1%). Since it is a stray read in a library aimed at alpha chains, this beta chain has a size that is not meaningful. The rearrangement uses TRBV12-3 or TRBV12-4 and TRBJ1-3, with 9 bases fitting TRBD1. CDR3 size: 14 residues. With 4 bases clipped from V and 4 bases from J, the junction kept 2 bases outside the gene matches. CDR3 sequence: CASSYRGPGNTIYF. For the CDR3, the DNA is TGTGCCAGCAGTTACAGGGGGCCCGGAAACACCATATATTTT.

By sample fraction, this clonotype is medium-sized. For a library built for alpha chains, this beta chain is a stray read; little rests on its size. The V and J genes are TRBV11-2 and TRBJ2-1; TRBD1 or TRBD2 may be the D gene (7 bases each). The CDR3 length is 14 residues. Trimming shortened V by 2 bases and J by 9 bases, and 14 bases separated the two germline ends. CDR1 and CDR2 (germline): SGHAT, FQNNGV. The CDR3 sequence is CASSLLGGGSEQFF. CDR3 nucleotides: TGTGCCAGCAGCTTATTAGGGGGCGGGAGTGAGCAGTTCTTC.

This clonotype counts as medium-sized. This beta chain is off target for a library built for alpha chains, so its abundance means little. The V and J genes are TRBV3-1 and TRBJ2-7; D may be TRBD1 or TRBD2 (5 bases each). Germline V gene sequence: CDR1 LGHDT, CDR2 YNNKEL (reference sequence). This CDR3 comprises 16 residues. Deletions cut 4 bases from V and 2 bases from J, with 18 bases between. CDR3 loop: CASSRNPGTVTYEQYF. Written as DNA, the CDR3 is TGTGCCAGCAGCCGCAATCCCGGGACCGTAACCTACGAGCAGTACTTC.

This clonotype is categorized as medium-sized. The size of this beta chain means little, since it is a stray read in a library made for alpha chains. V and J are TRBV7-9 and TRBJ1-4; D is unresolved. This CDR3 is 14 amino acids long. V lost 5 bases and J 5 bases, leaving 12 bases between the germline ends. CDR1 is SEHNR and CDR2 is FQNEAQ in the germline V gene (reference sequence). The CDR3 DNA follows: TGTGCCAGCAGCCCCCCAGAGGGAAATGAAAAACTGTTTTTT. It translates to CASSPPEGNEKLFF.

This clonotype was detected many times. This beta chain came through as a stray read in a library set up for alpha chains, and its size says little. The gene calls are TRBV9 and TRBJ2-3; D uncertain. V was shortened by 0 bases and J by 2 bases, with 4 bases between the two germline ends. Germline CDR1 reads SGDLS; CDR2 reads YYNGEE. The CDR3 spans 13 residues. The CDR3 sequence is CASSVGTTDTQYF. CDR3 bases: TGTGCCAGCAGCGTAGGGACCACAGATACGCAGTATTTT. Full variable domain (outside the CDR3, taken from reference TRBV9 and TRBJ2-3): DSGVTQTPKHLITATGQRVTLRCSPRSGDLSVYWYQQSLDQGLQFLIQYYNGEERAKGNILERFSAQQFPDLHSELNLSSLELGDSALYFCASSVGTTDTQYFGPGTRLTVL.

In its sample, this clonotype ranks as medium-sized. This beta chain lies outside the target of a library built for alpha chains; its clone size means little. This sequence joins TRBV4-3 and TRBJ2-3; D possibly uses TRBD1 or TRBD2 (6 bases each). This CDR3 has 16 residues. Germline lookup yields CDR1 LGHNA and CDR2 YSLEER. V lost 1 base to trimming and J lost 2 bases, with 13 bases between them. This CDR3 is CASSQGGGIATDTQYF. The CDR3 DNA reads as TGCGCCAGCAGCCAAGGAGGGGGGATAGCCACAGATACGCAGTATTTT.

This clonotype was recorded many times. This beta chain represents an off-target read in a library built for alpha chains; its size is of limited meaning. The chain is built from TRBV11-2 and TRBJ1-3; no firm D call. CDR3 length: 13 residues. V shed 3 bases and J shed 3 bases, with 6 bases lying between them. CDR1 SGHAT and CDR2 FQNNGV come from the germline V gene. The CDR3 DNA sequence: TGTGCCAGCAGCTTGGGGATTGGAAACACCATATATTTT. Its translation is CASSLGIGNTIYF.